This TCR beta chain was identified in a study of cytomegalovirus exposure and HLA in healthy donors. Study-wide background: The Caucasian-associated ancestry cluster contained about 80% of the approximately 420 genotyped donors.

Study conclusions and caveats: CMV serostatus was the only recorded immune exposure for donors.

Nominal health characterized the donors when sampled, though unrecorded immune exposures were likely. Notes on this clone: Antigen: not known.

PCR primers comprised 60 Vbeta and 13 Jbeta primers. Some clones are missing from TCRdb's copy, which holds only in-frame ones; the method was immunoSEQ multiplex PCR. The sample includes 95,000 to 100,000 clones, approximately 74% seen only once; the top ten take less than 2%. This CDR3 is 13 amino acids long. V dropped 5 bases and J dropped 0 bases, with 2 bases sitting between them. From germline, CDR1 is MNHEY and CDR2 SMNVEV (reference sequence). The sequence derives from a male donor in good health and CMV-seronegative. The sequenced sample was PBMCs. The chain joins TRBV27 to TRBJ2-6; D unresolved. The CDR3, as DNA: TGTGCCAGCAGTCACTCTGGGGCCAACGTCCTGACTTTC. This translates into CASSHSGANVLTF.